The source of this T cell receptor (beta chain) is a study of glioma-infiltrating T cells after dendritic cell vaccination. Time point noted: after dendritic cell vaccination, including at tumor progression/relapse. The germline V gene has CDR1 SQVTM and CDR2 ANQGSEA. Trimming pared 6 bases from V and 0 bases from J, leaving 13 bases between. This CDR3 is built from 14 residues. The primer mix had 60 V beta and 13 J beta primers. This table comes from immunoSEQ multiplex PCR, and its TCRdb copy is limited to in-frame clones, with some not included. This table holds roughly 100,000 clones, around four fifths found once.

The TCR was taken from a human donor with glioblastoma. Sample: blood, taken after dendritic cell vaccination. The V and J genes are TRBV29-1 and TRBJ2-3; D unresolved. DNA of the CDR3: TGCAGCGTGTCAGGAACCTTTAGCACAGATACGCAGTATTTT. Amino acids: CSVSGTFSTDTQYF.